What follows are 21 T cell receptor beta chains derived from one specimen sequenced in a study of blood T cell repertoires in COVID-19. Some clones are missing from TCRdb's copy, which holds only in-frame ones; the method was immunoSEQ multiplex PCR. The sample yields about 300,000 clones, about 83% seen once. Sequenced sample: peripheral blood. The receptors were sampled from a woman in her fifties or sixties with acute or convalescent COVID-19.

This clone was recorded only once. The chain recombines TRBV6-5 with TRBJ1-3; D might be TRBD1 (6 bases). The CDR3 is 14 amino acids. Germline CDR1 reads MNHEY; CDR2 reads SVGAGI. Trimming took 2 bases from V and 8 from J, leaving 13 bases between them. The CDR3 DNA reads TGTGCCAGCAGTTACCGGGACACCGGCCACACCATATATTTT. Translation: CASSYRDTGHTIYF.

The V and J genes are TRBV29-1 and TRBJ1-4; no definite D call. V was clipped by 2 bases and J by 5 bases, with 6 bases between them. Germline loops: CDR1 SQVTM, CDR2 ANQGSEA. The CDR3 runs 12 residues. The CDR3 loop reads CSVEQENEKLFF. In DNA, the CDR3 is TGCAGCGTTGAACAGGAAAATGAAAAACTGTTTTTT.

This clone was seen only once. The chain links TRBV10-1 to TRBJ1-3; tentatively, D is TRBD1 (5 bases). V lost 9 bases to trimming and J lost 0 bases, with 12 bases between them. This CDR3 spans 14 amino acids. Germline CDR1 WNHNN, CDR2 SYGVQD (reference sequence). DNA of the CDR3: TGCGCCAGTTCCAACAGGTCCTCTGGAAACACCATATATTTT. Residues: CASSNRSSGNTIYF.

CDR3 sequence: CASSPTSGRAGRDEQFF. CDR3 nucleotide sequence: TGTGCCAGCAGCCCCACTAGCGGGAGGGCAGGGAGGGATGAGCAGTTCTTC. This chain connects TRBV28 to TRBJ2-1; 13 nucleotides match TRBD2. Germline CDR1 and CDR2: MDHEN and SYDVKM. J was trimmed by 8 bases and V by 6 bases; bases with no gene match: 13. The CDR3 runs 17 residues.

The gene calls are TRBV2 and TRBJ2-7; D not resolved. Trimming removed 9 bases from V and 2 bases from J, with 14 bases in between. In germline, CDR1 is SNHLY, CDR2 FYNNEI. The CDR3 totals 13 residues. The CDR3 DNA sequence: TGTGCCAGTCGACGGGTGGGTGCCTACGAGCAGTACTTC. Translated: CASRRVGAYEQYF.

The chain carries TRBV6-5 and TRBJ1-1; TRBD1 might be the D (5 bases). Germline V gene sequence: CDR1 MNHEY, CDR2 SVGAGI. This CDR3 has 14 amino acids. Trimming pared 8 bases from V and 1 base from J, leaving 14 bases between. The CDR3 DNA is TGTGCCAGCCGCCAGGGAATCTCGAACACTGAAGCTTTCTTT. Its translation is CASRQGISNTEAFF.

This chain connects TRBV29-1 to TRBJ2-5; D unclear. The V gene lost 7 bases and the J gene lost 1 base, with 10 bases spanning the gap. The CDR3 is 12 amino acids. From germline, CDR1 is SQVTM and CDR2 ANQGSEA. CDR3 amino acids: CSASSVQETQYF. The CDR3 coding sequence is TGCAGCGCCTCGTCGGTCCAAGAGACCCAGTACTTC.

J is TRBJ1-5 and V is TRBV14; D is uncertain. This CDR3 is built from 8 residues. V was trimmed by 8 bases and J by 9 bases, leaving 2 bases between them. Germline CDR1 SGHDN, CDR2 FVKESK. In nucleotides, the CDR3 is TGTGCCAGCCGGCCCCAGCATTTT. It is translated as CASRPQHF.

The gene calls are TRBV2 and TRBJ2-7; D is possibly TRBD2 (5 bases). This CDR3 has 14 residues. CDR1 and CDR2 (germline): SNHLY, FYNNEI. Trimming removed 7 bases from V and 0 bases from J, with 13 bases in between. The DNA for the CDR3 is TGTGCCAGCACCTGGAGGTCCTCCTCCTACGAGCAGTACTTC. It specifies CASTWRSSSYEQYF. The full variable domain, its missing parts supplied by reference TRBV2 and TRBJ2-7, is EPEVTQTPSHQVTQMGQEVILRCVPISNHLYFYWYRQILGQKVEFLVSFYNNEISEKSEIFDDQFSVERPDGSNFTLKIRSTKLEDSAMYFCASTWRSSSYEQYFGPGTRLTVT.

This clone was seen only a few times. The chain joins TRBV30 to TRBJ2-1; 10 bases match TRBD2. The germline CDR1 and CDR2 sequences are GTSNPN and SVGIG (reference sequence). The CDR3 runs 15 residues. V gave up 0 bases and J gave up 8 bases; unmatched junction bases: 7. This CDR3 is CAWSVGGLAKDEQFF. The CDR3 DNA reads TGTGCCTGGAGTGTAGGGGGACTAGCGAAAGATGAGCAGTTCTTC.

J is TRBJ2-1 and V is TRBV28; tentative D call: TRBD2 (5 bases). This CDR3 contains 16 residues. Trimming took off 5 bases at V and 8 bases at J, with 22 bases between the two ends. The germline V gene encodes CDR1 MDHEN and CDR2 SYDVKM. CDR3 bases: TGTGCCAGCAGTGAATTAGGGCCACGGGGTCGCTATGAGCAGTTCTTC. This translates into CASSELGPRGRYEQFF.

The table lists this clone with a count of one. The chain recombines TRBV10-3 with TRBJ2-7; no firm D call. The CDR3 length is 15 residues. The ends were cut back, 4 bases at V and 3 bases at J, with 16 bases in the middle. Looked up from germline, CDR1 is ENHRY and CDR2 is SYGVKD. This CDR3 reads CAISVVGSGSYEQYF. CDR3 DNA: TGTGCCATCAGTGTTGTCGGGTCCGGTAGCTACGAGCAGTACTTC.

This chain joins TRBV19 and TRBJ1-5; no clear D. The germline CDR1 and CDR2 sequences are LNHDA and SQIVND (reference sequence). The CDR3 loop spans 13 amino acids. V lost 2 bases and J 6 bases, leaving 8 bases between the germline ends. The CDR3 nucleotides are TGTGCCAGTAGTATATCCGGTGGTCAGCCCCAGCATTTT. Protein sequence: CASSISGGQPQHF.

The J gene is TRBJ1-6, the V gene TRBV7-2, with 7 bases identical to TRBD1. With 8 bases clipped from V and 10 bases from J, the junction kept 14 bases outside the gene matches. CDR3 length equals 15 residues. The germline gives CDR1 SGHTA, CDR2 FQGNSA. The CDR3 spells CASQEGGAGGSPLHF. The CDR3 DNA is TGTGCCAGCCAGGAAGGGGGCGCGGGTGGGTCACCCCTCCACTTT. Drawing the rest from reference TRBV7-2 and TRBJ1-6, the complete variable domain is GAGVSQSPSNKVTEKGKDVELRCDPISGHTALYWYRQSLGQGLEFLIYFQGNSAPDKSGLPSDRFSAERTGGSVSTLTIQRTQQEDSAVYLCASQEGGAGGSPLHFGNGTRLTVT.

The table lists this clone with a count of one. This chain links TRBV7-9 with TRBJ1-1; 8 bases are shared with TRBD1. Germline values: CDR1 SEHNR, CDR2 FQNEAQ (reference sequence). V shed 5 bases and J 4 bases; nucleotides not matched to a gene: 6. The CDR3 has 14 residues. CDR3 sequence reads: CASSPRTGRTEAFF. CDR3 nucleotide sequence: TGTGCCAGCAGCCCAAGGACAGGGCGCACTGAAGCTTTCTTT.

There are a few counts of this clone. The rearrangement uses TRBV28 and TRBJ1-1; D is undetermined. CDR3 length: 16 amino acids. CDR1 is MDHEN and CDR2 is SYDVKM in the germline V gene. The ends were cut back, 6 bases at V and 4 bases at J, with 21 bases in the middle. The CDR3 nucleotides are TGTGCCAGCAGCTACTCCATGAGGTTGGGGAGCACTGAAGCTTTCTTT. The encoded protein is CASSYSMRLGSTEAFF.

V and J are TRBV28 and TRBJ2-7, with D perhaps TRBD1 (6 bases). V was shortened by 8 bases and J by 0 bases, with 17 bases between the two germline ends. The CDR3 is made up of 15 amino acids. Per germline, CDR1 MDHEN and CDR2 SYDVKM. The CDR3 DNA is TGTGCCAGCCGACAGGACAGATTACTCTCCTACGAGCAGTACTTC. Translation gives CASRQDRLLSYEQYF.

The chain combines TRBV18 with TRBJ2-2; 8 bases align to TRBD2. Germline CDR1 is KGHSH and CDR2 is LQKENI. V lost 3 bases, J lost 5 bases, and 8 bases stayed unmatched. The CDR3 totals 16 residues. For the CDR3, the DNA is TGTGCCAGCTCACCGACAAGCGGGAGAAGAACCGGGGAGCTGTTTTTT. This sequence encodes CASSPTSGRRTGELFF.

This clone has just one count. The chain is built from TRBV4-1 and TRBJ2-7; D uncertain. The CDR3 has 14 residues. Germline values: CDR1 MGHRA, CDR2 YSYEKL. Trimming pared 1 base from V and 2 bases from J, leaving 9 bases between. CDR3 coding DNA: TGCGCCAGCAGCCAAGGTCTCGTAGCCTACGAGCAGTACTTC. Translating gives CASSQGLVAYEQYF.

This clone showed up just once. The genes are TRBV11-2 and TRBJ2-7, with a possible D match to TRBD2 (6 bases). Trimming removed 1 base from V and 4 bases from J, with 14 bases in between. The germline V gene has CDR1 SGHAT and CDR2 FQNNGV. The CDR3 runs 15 residues. In DNA form, the CDR3 reads TGTGCCAGCAGCTTAGTGGGGCGGGGTAGGTACGAGCAGTACTTC. Translation gives CASSLVGRGRYEQYF.

V usage is TRBV6-5 and J usage is TRBJ2-7; TRBD1 matches at 11 bases. The CDR3 length is 15 residues. Germline CDR1 is MNHEY and CDR2 is SVGAGI. V lost 4 bases, J lost 4 bases, and 6 bases stayed unmatched. DNA of the CDR3: TGTGCCAGCAGTTCGGAGGACAGGGGGCTTTACGAGCAGTACTTC. Its translation is CASSSEDRGLYEQYF.